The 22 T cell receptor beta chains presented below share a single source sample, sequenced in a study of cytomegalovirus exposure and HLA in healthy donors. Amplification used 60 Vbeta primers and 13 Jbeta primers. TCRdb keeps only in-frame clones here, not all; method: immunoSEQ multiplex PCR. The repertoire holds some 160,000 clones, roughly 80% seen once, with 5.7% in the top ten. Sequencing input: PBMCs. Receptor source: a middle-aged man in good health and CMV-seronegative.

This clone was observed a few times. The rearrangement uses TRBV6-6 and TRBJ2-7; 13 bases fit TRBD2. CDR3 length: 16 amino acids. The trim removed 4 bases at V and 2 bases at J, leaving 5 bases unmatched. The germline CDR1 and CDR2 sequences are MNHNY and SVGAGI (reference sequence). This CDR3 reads CASSWGTSGATYEQYF. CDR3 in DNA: TGTGCCAGCAGTTGGGGGACTAGCGGGGCTACCTACGAGCAGTACTTC.

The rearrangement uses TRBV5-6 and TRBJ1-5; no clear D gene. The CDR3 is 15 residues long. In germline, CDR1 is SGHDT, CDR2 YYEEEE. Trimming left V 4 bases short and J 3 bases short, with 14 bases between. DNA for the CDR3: TGTGCCAGCAGCCGGTTCTCGGTATCCAATCAGCCCCAGCATTTT. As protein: CASSRFSVSNQPQHF.

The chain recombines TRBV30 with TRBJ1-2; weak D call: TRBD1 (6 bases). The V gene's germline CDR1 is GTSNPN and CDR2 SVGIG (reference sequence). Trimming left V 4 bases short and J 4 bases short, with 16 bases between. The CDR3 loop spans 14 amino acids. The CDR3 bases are TGTGCCTGGAACTTCCAGGGGCTTCTCTATGGCTACACCTTC. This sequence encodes CAWNFQGLLYGYTF.

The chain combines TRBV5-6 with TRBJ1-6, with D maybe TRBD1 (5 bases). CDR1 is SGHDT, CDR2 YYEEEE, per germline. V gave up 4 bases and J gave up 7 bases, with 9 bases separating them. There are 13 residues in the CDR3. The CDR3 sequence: CASSVAGNSPLHF. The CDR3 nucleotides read TGTGCCAGCAGCGTGGCAGGGAATTCACCCCTCCACTTT.

The CDR3 sequence is CASKRTSGSSWTDTQYF. The DNA of the CDR3 is TGTGCCAGCAAAAGGACTAGCGGGAGTAGTTGGACAGATACGCAGTATTTT. The V call is TRBV27, the J call TRBJ2-3; 13 nucleotides line up with TRBD2. This CDR3 has 17 amino acids. Trimming at V came to 7 bases and at J to 3 bases, leaving 10 bases not matched to a gene. The germline V gene has CDR1 MNHEY and CDR2 SMNVEV (reference sequence).

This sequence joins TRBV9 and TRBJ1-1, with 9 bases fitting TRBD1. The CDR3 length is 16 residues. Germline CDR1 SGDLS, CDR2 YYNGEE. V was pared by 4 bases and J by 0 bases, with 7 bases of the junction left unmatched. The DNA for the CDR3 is TGTGCCAGCAGCAAGGGACAGGGAATACTGAACACTGAAGCTTTCTTT. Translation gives CASSKGQGILNTEAFF.

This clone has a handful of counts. CDR3 loop: CASSQGHIAGVSQETQYF. DNA for the CDR3: TGCGCCAGCAGCCAAGGCCATATAGCGGGAGTGTCACAAGAGACCCAGTACTTC. J is TRBJ2-5 and V is TRBV4-3, with 9 bases aligning to TRBD2. The CDR3 is 18 residues long. V gave up 1 base and J gave up 2 bases; unmatched junction bases: 11. Germline loops: CDR1 LGHNA, CDR2 YSLEER.

The CDR3 sequence: CASSEGGTSGSNEQFF. For the CDR3, the DNA is TGTGCCAGCAGCGAGGGAGGGACTAGCGGATCAAATGAGCAGTTCTTC. V is TRBV9 and J is TRBJ2-1, with TRBD2 matching 11 bases. Germline-derived CDR1 and CDR2 are SGDLS and YYNGEE. J was trimmed by 7 bases and V by 3 bases; bases with no gene match: 9. This CDR3 has 16 amino acids.

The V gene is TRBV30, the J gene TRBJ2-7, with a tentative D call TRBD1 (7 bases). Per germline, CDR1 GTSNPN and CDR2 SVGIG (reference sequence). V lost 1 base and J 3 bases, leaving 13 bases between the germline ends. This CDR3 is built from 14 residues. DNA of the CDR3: TGTGCCTGGAGTGAGGGGGCGGGAAACTACGAGCAGTACTTC. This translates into CAWSEGAGNYEQYF.

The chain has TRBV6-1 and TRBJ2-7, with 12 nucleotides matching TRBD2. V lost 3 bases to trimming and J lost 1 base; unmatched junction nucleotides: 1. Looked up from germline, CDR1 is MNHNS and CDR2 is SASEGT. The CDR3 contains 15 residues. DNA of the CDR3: TGTGCCAGCAGTGATGGACTAGCGGGGTCCTACGAGCAGTACTTC. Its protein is CASSDGLAGSYEQYF.

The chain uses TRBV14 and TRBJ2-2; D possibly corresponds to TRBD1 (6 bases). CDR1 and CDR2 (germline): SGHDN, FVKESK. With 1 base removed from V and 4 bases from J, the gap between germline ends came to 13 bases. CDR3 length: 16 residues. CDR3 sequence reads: CASSQGKGRGTGELFF. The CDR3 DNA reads TGTGCCAGCAGCCAAGGAAAGGGCAGGGGCACCGGGGAGCTGTTTTTT.

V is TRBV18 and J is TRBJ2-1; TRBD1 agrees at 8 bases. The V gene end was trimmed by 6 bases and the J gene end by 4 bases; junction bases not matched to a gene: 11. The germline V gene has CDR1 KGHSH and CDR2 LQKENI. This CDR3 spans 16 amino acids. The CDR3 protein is CASSRLDRGHYNEQFF. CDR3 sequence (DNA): TGTGCCAGCTCCCGTCTCGACAGGGGCCATTACAATGAGCAGTTCTTC.

CDR3 amino acids: CASSPGSYEQYF. CDR3 sequence (DNA): TGTGCCAGCAGCCCAGGATCCTACGAGCAGTACTTC. The chain joins TRBV7-2 to TRBJ2-7; D remains unclear. Germline CDR1 and CDR2: SGHTA and FQGNSA. CDR3 length: 12 amino acids. V gave up 5 bases and J gave up 1 base, with 6 bases separating them.

The CDR3 sequence is CASSFNGGHNTGELFF. In DNA form, the CDR3 reads TGTGCCAGCAGCTTTAACGGAGGGCACAACACCGGGGAGCTGTTTTTT. The chain has TRBV7-2 and TRBJ2-2; D is possibly TRBD2 (6 bases). The CDR3 spans 16 residues. With 3 bases removed from V and 2 bases from J, the gap between germline ends came to 13 bases. CDR1 SGHTA and CDR2 FQGNSA come from the germline V gene.

CDR3 in DNA: TGTGCCAGCAGTCCCTATAGCAATCAGCCCCAGCATTTT. This encodes CASSPYSNQPQHF. The chain recombines TRBV6-6 with TRBJ1-5; D gene ambiguous. The CDR3 runs to 13 residues. The germline V gene encodes CDR1 MNHNY and CDR2 SVGAGI (reference sequence). The V gene lost 5 bases and the J gene lost 0 bases, with 5 bases spanning the gap.

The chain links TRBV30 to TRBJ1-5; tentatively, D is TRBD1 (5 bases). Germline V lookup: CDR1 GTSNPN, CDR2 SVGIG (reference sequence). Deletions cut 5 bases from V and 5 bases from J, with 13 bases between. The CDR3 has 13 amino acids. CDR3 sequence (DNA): TGTGCCTGGTCCCCACAGGTTGATCAGCCCCAGCATTTT. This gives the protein CAWSPQVDQPQHF.

The CDR3 nucleotides are TGTGCCAGCAGCTTACTAGCGGTGAGCTCCTACAATGAGCAGTTCTTC. This codes for CASSLLAVSSYNEQFF. The J gene is TRBJ2-1, the V gene TRBV5-4; 8 positions match TRBD2. The CDR3 sequence is 16 residues long. Trimming took 2 bases from V and 0 from J; bases not matched to a gene: 4. Germline CDR1 and CDR2: SGHNT and YYREEE (reference sequence). The full variable domain, in which reference TRBV5-4 and TRBJ2-1 provide the parts outside the CDR3, is ETGVTQSPTHLIKTRGQQVTLRCSSQSGHNTVSWYQQALGQGPQFIFQYYREEENGRGNFPPRFSGLQFPNYSSELNVNALELDDSALYLCASSLLAVSSYNEQFFGPGTRLTVL.

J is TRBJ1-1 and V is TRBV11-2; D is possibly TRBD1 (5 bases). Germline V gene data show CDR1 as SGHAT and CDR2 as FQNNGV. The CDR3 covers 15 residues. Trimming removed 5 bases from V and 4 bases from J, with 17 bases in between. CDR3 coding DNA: TGTGCCAGCAGCCCCCTAGGGGCGACGGTCACTGAAGCTTTCTTT. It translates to CASSPLGATVTEAFF.

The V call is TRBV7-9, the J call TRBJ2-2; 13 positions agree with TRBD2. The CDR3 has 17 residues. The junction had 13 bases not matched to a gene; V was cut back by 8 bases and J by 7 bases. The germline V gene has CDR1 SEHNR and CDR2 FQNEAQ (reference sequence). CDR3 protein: CASGLLAGGPEGGELFF. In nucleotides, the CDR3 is TGTGCCAGCGGACTACTAGCGGGAGGGCCAGAGGGCGGGGAGCTGTTTTTT.

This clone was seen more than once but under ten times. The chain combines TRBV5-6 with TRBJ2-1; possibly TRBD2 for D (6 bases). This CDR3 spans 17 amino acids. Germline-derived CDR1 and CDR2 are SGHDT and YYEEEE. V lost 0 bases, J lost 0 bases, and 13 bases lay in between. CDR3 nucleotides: TGTGCCAGCAGCTTGGGAAGAGGGACTGACTCCTACAATGAGCAGTTCTTC. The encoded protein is CASSLGRGTDSYNEQFF.

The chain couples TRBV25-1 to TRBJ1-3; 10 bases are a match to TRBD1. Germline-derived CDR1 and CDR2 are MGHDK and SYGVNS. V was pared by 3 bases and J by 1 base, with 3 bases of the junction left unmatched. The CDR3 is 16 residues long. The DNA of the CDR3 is TGTGCCAGCAGTGAGAGGACAGGGGGTTCTGGAAACACCATATATTTT. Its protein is CASSERTGGSGNTIYF.

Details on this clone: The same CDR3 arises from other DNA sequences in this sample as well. The CDR3 DNA is TGTGCCAGCAGCTTATCACAAGAGGGATCCCCCCTCCACTTT. Translating gives CASSLSQEGSPLHF. The rearrangement joins TRBV7-8 to TRBJ1-6; no clear D gene. Per the germline V gene, CDR1 is SGHVS and CDR2 is FQNEAQ. The CDR3 is made up of 14 amino acids. Trimming removed 2 bases from V and 13 bases from J, with 15 bases in between.